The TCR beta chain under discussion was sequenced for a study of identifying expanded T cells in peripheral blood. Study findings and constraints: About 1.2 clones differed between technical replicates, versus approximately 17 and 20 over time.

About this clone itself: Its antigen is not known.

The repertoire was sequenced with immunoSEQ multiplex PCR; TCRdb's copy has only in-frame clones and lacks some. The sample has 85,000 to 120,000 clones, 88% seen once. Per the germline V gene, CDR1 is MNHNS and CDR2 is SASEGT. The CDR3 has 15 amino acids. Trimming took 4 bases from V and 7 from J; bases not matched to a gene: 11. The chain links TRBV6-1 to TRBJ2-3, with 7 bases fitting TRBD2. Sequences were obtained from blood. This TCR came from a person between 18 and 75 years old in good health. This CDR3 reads CASSAHYRLANTQYF. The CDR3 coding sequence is TGTGCCAGCAGTGCCCACTACCGACTAGCAAATACGCAGTATTTT.